This T cell receptor (beta chain) emerged from a study of HIV-infected children after antiretroviral therapy interruption. Turning to the study itself: Most children had recorded EBV and CMV exposure.

J gave up 6 bases and V 0 bases, and 9 bases lay outside the gene matches. Germline loops: CDR1 MNHEY, CDR2 SMNVEV (reference sequence). The CDR3 is 16 residues long. A 3' RACE protocol on RNA, with unique molecular identifiers, produced the TCR library. TCRdb passed the 3' RACE reads through MiXCR, listing each CDR3 protein once. The table has about 89,000 distinct CDR3 sequences, roughly 6.4% seen once. The study's findings and limits: Naive CD4+ CDR3 sharing between time points fell after interruption began. Naive CD4+ Gini coefficient rose by interruption end, suggesting clonal expansion.

Treatment in this sample: PENTA 11 planned treatment interruption arm or continuous ART arm. Samples needed at least 5 million viable cryopreserved PBMCs. This clonotype has at least ten counts. Its matching antigen is unknown. The chain combines TRBV27 with TRBJ2-7, with 9 positions matching TRBD1. The input for sequencing was CD45RA+ CD4+ T cells from PBMCs, pooled from several time points, taken from a donor given antiretroviral therapy, either interrupted or continuous. The sample's subset: naive CD4+ CD45RA+ CD45RO- T cells. The clonotype was recovered from a pool of human donors with HIV. As DNA, the CDR3 is TGTGCCAGCAGTTTATCGACCGGGACAGGGAAAGGCGAGCAGTACTTC. This codes for CASSLSTGTGKGEQYF.